This record covers a single T cell receptor beta chain. Germline CDR1 and CDR2: KGHSH and LQKENI. The length of the CDR3 is 14 residues. V dropped 5 bases and J dropped 3 bases, with 13 bases sitting between them. In the original analysis: Using reference gene primer amplification, nucleated cell counts were estimated. Assay used: immunoSEQ multiplex PCR; TCRdb lists only in-frame clones, some missing. Clone size and the V and J calls come from that table; the DNA yielded D and trimming. The sample has approximately 190,000 clones, 84% seen once. This sample was taken from a study of blood T cell repertoires in COVID-19. About the study: From the United States, Italy and Spain came samples of acute and convalescent COVID-19. Sample material is recorded as cDNA or gDNA derived from T cells, B-cell-depleted T cells, or PBMCs.

The chain recombines TRBV18 with TRBJ1-1, with D perhaps TRBD1 (5 bases). Sequences were obtained from peripheral blood. The receptor was isolated from a human donor in a cohort sampled during active COVID-19. CDR3 coding DNA: TGTGCCAGCTCATCGACAGTTAGGGACACTGAAGCTTTCTTT. Amino acids: CASSSTVRDTEAFF.